These 2 T cell receptor beta chains were all obtained from the same sample, sequenced in a study of monozygotic twins with cystic fibrosis. Profiling relied on immunoSEQ multiplex PCR, and the TCRdb table lists in-frame clones only, not all of them. The sample contains some 26,000 clones, approximately 89% of which appear only once. Sequences were obtained from blood. The receptors stem from a girl aged 2-10 years with cystic fibrosis.

The chain couples TRBV7-9 to TRBJ2-5; TRBD2 aligns across 8 bases. V gave up 5 bases and J gave up 2 bases; unmatched junction bases: 19. Germline V gene data show CDR1 as SEHNR and CDR2 as FQNEAQ (reference sequence). The CDR3 has 19 amino acids. CDR3 residues: CASSPRSLGSGVVQETQYF. The CDR3 DNA sequence: TGTGCCAGCAGCCCCCGATCTTTGGGTAGCGGGGTTGTACAAGAGACCCAGTACTTC.

The chain uses TRBV19 and TRBJ2-7, with 10 bases aligning to TRBD2. The CDR3 runs 14 residues. Germline loops: CDR1 LNHDA, CDR2 SQIVND (reference sequence). V lost 6 bases to trimming and J lost 2 bases; unmatched junction nucleotides: 4. CDR3 bases: TGTGCCAGTAGATTTAGCGGGGGGACCTACGAGCAGTACTTC. Translating it yields CASRFSGGTYEQYF.